These T cell receptor beta chains were read from a single sample in a study of identical twins. One entry per CDR3 protein results from TCRdb running MiXCR on the 5' RACE reads. Of around 220,000 distinct CDR3 sequences listed, under 12% are singletons. Sequencing input: memory T cells sorted from blood. All receptors come from a man in his forties or fifties in good health. The CDR3 runs from the conserved cysteine through the conserved F or W. D genes are given only for firm matches. Only some rows state a clone size, as once, few, many or a class for expanded clones.

D gene | J gene | V gene | clone size | CDR3 DNA | CDR3 protein
- | TRBJ1-3 | TRBV18 | - | TGTGCCAGCTCACCACCGGCCACAGGGCGTGGAAACACCATATATTTT | CASSPPATGRGNTIYF
- | TRBJ2-4 | TRBV14 | many | TGTGCCAGCAGCCCTCTCGGCCGGATTCAGTACTTC | CASSPLGRIQYF
TRBD2 | TRBJ2-4 | TRBV7-2 | - | TGTGCCAGCAGCTTGGCGGGGGATTTAAACATTCAGTACTTC | CASSLAGDLNIQYF
TRBD2 | TRBJ2-2 | TRBV12-3/TRBV12-4 | many | TGTGCCAGCAGTAGAAGGCGGGGGGGCCGTACCGGGGAGCTGTTTTTT | CASSRRRGGRTGELFF
TRBD1 | TRBJ1-5 | TRBV18 | many | TGTGCCAGCAGCCCCGGGACAGGGAATCAGCCCCAGCATTTT | CASSPGTGNQPQHF
TRBD1 | TRBJ2-1 | TRBV28 | many | TGTGCCATCGGCCAGGGGACAGGGAACCATGAGCAGTTCTTC | CAIGQGTGNHEQFF
- | TRBJ1-5 | TRBV6-1 | few | TGTGCCAGCAGTGGATACAGGGTAGGGCAGCCCCAGCATTTT | CASSGYRVGQPQHF
- | TRBJ1-5 | TRBV5-5 | many | TGTGCCAGCAGCTTTTCCTCCCGTCTCAATCAGCCCCAGCATTTT | CASSFSSRLNQPQHF
- | TRBJ2-2 | TRBV7-2 | many | TGTGCCAGCAGGCTAGCTCTAGCGTCCACCGGGGAGCTGTTTTTT | CASRLALASTGELFF
TRBD2 | TRBJ2-7 | TRBV4-2 | many | TGTGCCAGCAGCCCGGAGGCGGGAGGGAGGGACGAGCAGTACTTC | CASSPEAGGRDEQYF
TRBD2 | TRBJ2-2 | TRBV29-1 | few | TGCAGCGTAGGGAGGGCCTTAGCCGGGGAGCTGTTTTTT | CSVGRALAGELFF
- | TRBJ2-7 | TRBV6-1 | many | TGTGCCAGCAGTGCCGGGGGCCGGTACGAGCAGTACTTC | CASSAGGRYEQYF
TRBD2 | TRBJ2-3 | TRBV7-2 | many | TGTGCCAGCAGCCCTCGACTAGCGGGTGTCTCAGATACGCAGTATTTT | CASSPRLAGVSDTQYF
TRBD1 | TRBJ2-3 | TRBV20-1 | many | TGCAGTGCACACGACAGGGGGCGAGAAGATACGCAGTATTTT | CSAHDRGREDTQYF
- | TRBJ2-7 | TRBV3-1 | few | TGTGCCAGCAGCCAAGCTATCCACGAGCAGTACTTC | CASSQAIHEQYF
- | TRBJ2-7 | TRBV11-2 | few | TGTGCCAGCAGCCAACAATCTATAGTCTACGAGCAGTACTTC | CASSQQSIVYEQYF
TRBD2 | TRBJ2-5 | TRBV20-1 | - | TGCAGTGCTACAAGTCCGGGACTAGCGGGGGGAGAGACCCAGTACTTC | CSATSPGLAGGETQYF
- | TRBJ2-2 | TRBV29-1 | many | TGCAGCGCCGGTTTAGGGGTAGGGACCGGGGAGCTGTTTTTT | CSAGLGVGTGELFF
- | TRBJ2-1 | TRBV7-2 | many | TGTGCCAGCAGACCCATCGGAGGAGAGCCCCGGGTGGGTGAGCAGTTCTTC | CASRPIGGEPRVGEQFF
- | TRBJ1-1 | TRBV10-2 | - | TGCGCCAGCAGTGAGGTCAGACCCTACGCTGAAGCTTTCTTT | CASSEVRPYAEAFF
- | TRBJ2-7 | TRBV7-9 | few | TGTGCCAGCAGTCCCGGGACTCAGCAGTACTTC | CASSPGTQQYF
- | TRBJ2-3 | TRBV28 | - | TGTGCCAGCAGTCCTTCCGGGCGCCATACAGATACGCAGTATTTT | CASSPSGRHTDTQYF
- | TRBJ1-5 | TRBV20-1 | - | TGCAGTGCTAGTATCGGGGGCCTAGAGGCCCAGCATTTT | CSASIGGLEAQHF
- | TRBJ2-7 | TRBV15 | many | TGTGCCACCAGCAGAGAGAAAGGGGTTTCCTACGAGCAGTACTTC | CATSREKGVSYEQYF
- | TRBJ2-1 | TRBV6-1 | many | TGTGCCAGCAGACCGCGCCGGGAGTACAATGAGCAGTTCTTC | CASRPRREYNEQFF
- | TRBJ1-2 | TRBV4-3 | many | TGCGCCAGCAGCCCAAACGGGGGGTCTAACTATGGCTACACCTTC | CASSPNGGSNYGYTF
- | TRBJ1-6 | TRBV6-5 | many | TGTGCCAGCAGTTACGGGGGCCTCAATTCACCCCTCCACTTT | CASSYGGLNSPLHF
TRBD1 | TRBJ1-6 | TRBV10-3 | many | TGTGCCATCAGTAGGGACAGGGCGAATTCACCCCTCCACTTT | CAISRDRANSPLHF
- | TRBJ2-3 | TRBV7-2 | - | TGTGCCAGCAGCCCCGTTTGGGGGTTAGATACGCAGTATTTT | CASSPVWGLDTQYF
- | TRBJ1-5 | TRBV7-8 | many | TGTGCCAGCAGCTTAGCCGGACGTGAGTGGGAGCCCCAGCATTTT | CASSLAGREWEPQHF
- | TRBJ2-3 | TRBV4-3 | - | TGCGCCAGCAGCCCACAGGGTTCCGGGACTAGCACAGATACGCAGTATTTT | CASSPQGSGTSTDTQYF
- | TRBJ1-2 | TRBV7-2 | many | TGTGCCAGCAGCTTATCGGGGGTAACCAACTATGGCTACACCTTC | CASSLSGVTNYGYTF
- | TRBJ2-1 | TRBV18 | - | TGTGCCAGCTCACCACCGAATGCCCGAAGCTCCTACAATGAGCAGTTCTTC | CASSPPNARSSYNEQFF
TRBD1 | TRBJ2-1 | TRBV7-2 | few | TGTGCCAGCAGCGTAGACAGGGGGCGGTGGAATGAGCAGTTCTTC | CASSVDRGRWNEQFF
- | TRBJ2-7 | TRBV7-2 | - | TGTGCCAGCAGCTCCAGTCGGGGGTTACCCTACGAGCAGTACTTC | CASSSSRGLPYEQYF
- | TRBJ2-4 | TRBV29-1 | - | TGCAGCGTTGAACAGGGGACCAAAAACATTCAGTACTTC | CSVEQGTKNIQYF
- | TRBJ2-7 | TRBV20-1 | - | TGCAGTGTTGGACGGTCACGCTCCTACGAGCAGTACTTC | CSVGRSRSYEQYF
- | TRBJ2-2 | TRBV10-3 | many | TGTGCCATCTCCTCGGACCGCGGGGAGCTGTTTTTT | CAISSDRGELFF
- | TRBJ2-7 | TRBV6-1 | few | TGTGCCAGCAGTCCGTCGCGCCACTCCTACGAGCAGTACTTC | CASSPSRHSYEQYF
TRBD1 | TRBJ2-1 | TRBV5-6 | - | TGTGCCAGCACCCCCGGACAGGAATCCTACAATGAGCAGTTCTTC | CASTPGQESYNEQFF
- | TRBJ2-4 | TRBV5-1 | many | TGCGCCCCCTCCTCCTCAAGGGGGGGCATTCAGTACTTC | CAPSSSRGGIQYF
TRBD2 | TRBJ2-7 | TRBV15 | - | TGTGCCACCAGCTTCGAAGCGGGACCAGGCTACGAGCAGTACTTC | CATSFEAGPGYEQYF